These 25 T cell receptor beta chains share one sample of origin, sequenced in a study of OX40 agonist ivuxolimab in advanced cancers. Here immunoSEQ multiplex PCR was the method, and the copy in TCRdb shows in-frame clones only, minus some. The table has roughly 45,000 clones, more than 75% seen once. The source material was CD4+ or CD8+ T cells sorted from blood, sampled in a trial of the OX40 agonist ivuxolimab. These receptor sequences come from an adult with an advanced solid tumor such as melanoma, head and neck, liver or kidney cancer.

The V and J genes are TRBV6-5 and TRBJ1-2; possibly TRBD1 for D (5 bases). The germline CDR1 and CDR2 sequences are MNHEY and SVGAGI. The CDR3 is 13 residues long. Trimming stripped 2 bases from V and 7 bases from J, with 11 bases between. CDR3 nucleotides: TGTGCCAGCAGTTACATCCAGGGTTCTGGCTACACCTTC. Residues: CASSYIQGSGYTF.

This sequence joins TRBV7-6 and TRBJ2-6; 8 bases match TRBD1. Germline-derived CDR1 and CDR2 are SGHVS and FNYEAQ. This CDR3 is built from 18 residues. Unmatched junction bases numbered 9, after V lost 5 bases and J lost 0 bases. The CDR3 spells CASSPGQGQSSGANVLTF. CDR3 nucleotide sequence: TGTGCCAGCAGCCCTGGACAGGGTCAGAGCTCTGGGGCCAACGTCCTGACTTTC.

The chain uses TRBV19 and TRBJ2-4, with TRBD2 matching 11 bases. Germline CDR1 LNHDA, CDR2 SQIVND (reference sequence). This CDR3 region has 15 residues. V shed 5 bases and J 7 bases; nucleotides not matched to a gene: 7. For the CDR3, the DNA is TGTGCCAGTAGTCCTTTAGCGGGGGGGCTGAACATTCAGTACTTC. Translating it yields CASSPLAGGLNIQYF. Looking up the rest from reference TRBV19 and TRBJ2-4 gives the full variable domain: DGGITQSPKYLFRKEGQNVTLSCEQNLNHDAMYWYRQDPGQGLRLIYYSQIVNDFQKGDIAEGYSVSREKKESFPLTVTSAQKNPTAFYLCASSPLAGGLNIQYFGAGTRLSVL.

This rearrangement joins TRBV10-3 to TRBJ1-2; maybe TRBD1 (5 bases). The CDR3 consists of 12 residues. Deletions cut 4 bases from V and 6 bases from J, with 9 bases between. Looked up from germline, CDR1 is ENHRY and CDR2 is SYGVKD. This CDR3 is CAISGGGNGYTF. The CDR3 DNA follows: TGTGCCATCAGTGGGGGGGGAAATGGCTACACCTTC.

The chain is built from TRBV18 and TRBJ1-5; no reliable D call. V was cut by 4 bases and J by 3 bases, with 7 bases left in between. Germline-derived CDR1 and CDR2 are KGHSH and LQKENI. The CDR3 covers 13 residues. CDR3 sequence (DNA): TGTGCCAGCTCACAACAGACCAATCAGCCCCAGCATTTT. This sequence encodes CASSQQTNQPQHF.

This rearrangement joins TRBV6-5 to TRBJ1-1; no definite D call. V was shortened by 8 bases and J by 1 base, with 14 bases between the two germline ends. This CDR3 is built from 14 residues. Germline V gene data show CDR1 as MNHEY and CDR2 as SVGAGI. The CDR3 sequence is CASGRVERNTEAFF. The CDR3 nucleotides read TGTGCCAGCGGCCGCGTCGAAAGGAACACTGAAGCTTTCTTT.

This chain connects TRBV19 to TRBJ1-3; no firm D call. Germline CDR1 LNHDA, CDR2 SQIVND (reference sequence). CDR3 length: 14 amino acids. V dropped 6 bases and J dropped 0 bases, with 9 bases sitting between them. This CDR3 is CASSQDASGNTIYF. The CDR3 nucleotides are TGTGCCAGTAGCCAGGACGCCTCTGGAAACACCATATATTTT.

V usage is TRBV6-1 and J usage is TRBJ1-5, with 10 bases identical to TRBD1. With V trimmed by 2 bases and J by 5 bases, 6 bases remained unmatched. Germline CDR1 reads MNHNS; CDR2 reads SASEGT. CDR3 length equals 16 residues. This CDR3 is CASSERDRGPYQPQHF. The CDR3 nucleotides read TGTGCCAGCAGTGAACGGGACAGGGGCCCCTATCAGCCCCAGCATTTT.

The chain combines TRBV7-2 with TRBJ2-2, with 7 bases fitting TRBD2. V lost 3 bases and J lost 5; bases outside the gene matches: 9. Germline loops: CDR1 SGHTA, CDR2 FQGNSA. The CDR3 consists of 16 residues. This CDR3 reads CASSLDGGTSTGELFF. The CDR3 DNA sequence: TGTGCCAGCAGCTTGGACGGGGGGACGTCAACCGGGGAGCTGTTTTTT.

V is TRBV18 and J is TRBJ2-7, with 13 nucleotides matching TRBD2. The trim removed 1 base at V and 2 bases at J, leaving 5 bases unmatched. The CDR3 consists of 17 residues. The V gene's germline CDR1 is KGHSH and CDR2 LQKENI. The CDR3 loop is CASSPRLAGGPAYEQYF. In DNA, the CDR3 is TGTGCCAGCTCACCACGACTAGCGGGGGGCCCCGCCTACGAGCAGTACTTC.

The rearrangement joins TRBV5-3 to TRBJ2-1; TRBD2 agrees at 7 bases. TRBV5-3 is an open reading frame, and its role is uncertain. There are 18 residues in the CDR3. The trim removed 4 bases at V and 0 bases at J, leaving 13 bases unmatched. CDR3 loop: CARSPPGKRGPSYNEQFF. CDR3 DNA sequence: TGTGCCAGAAGCCCCCCCGGGAAGCGGGGACCCTCCTACAATGAGCAGTTCTTC.

This clone was counted once. The rearrangement uses TRBV19 and TRBJ1-2; 8 bases match TRBD1. V dropped 6 bases and J dropped 2; count of bases not matched to a gene: 8. This CDR3 spans 15 amino acids. CDR1 is LNHDA, CDR2 SQIVND, per germline (reference sequence). CDR3 nucleotides: TGTGCCAGTAGGGCGGACAGGGCATCAAACTATGGCTACACCTTC. Its protein product is CASRADRASNYGYTF.

V and J are TRBV7-9 and TRBJ1-5, with D possibly matching TRBD1 (5 bases). This CDR3 is 13 amino acids long. V was trimmed by 6 bases and J by 4 bases, leaving 10 bases between them. Per germline, CDR1 SEHNR and CDR2 FQNEAQ (reference sequence). The CDR3 DNA reads as TGTGCCAGCAGGGGGGACGGGAATCAGCCCCAGCATTTT. As protein: CASRGDGNQPQHF.

The rearrangement joins TRBV5-4 to TRBJ2-3; 9 bases map to TRBD1. J gave up 4 bases and V 2 bases, and 5 bases lay outside the gene matches. There are 15 residues in the CDR3. Germline loops: CDR1 SGHNT, CDR2 YYREEE (reference sequence). This CDR3 reads CASSFRDREADTQYF. The CDR3 nucleotides are TGTGCCAGCAGCTTCCGGGACAGGGAGGCAGATACGCAGTATTTT.

This sequence joins TRBV9 and TRBJ2-1; possibly TRBD1 for D (5 bases). Germline values: CDR1 SGDLS, CDR2 YYNGEE. The CDR3 spans 17 residues. The germline V and J ends were trimmed by 0 bases and 0 bases, with 13 bases remaining between them. CDR3 sequence: CASSVDKGASSYNEQFF. In nucleotides, the CDR3 is TGTGCCAGCAGCGTAGATAAAGGGGCCTCCTCCTACAATGAGCAGTTCTTC.

The chain is built from TRBV10-1 and TRBJ1-5; 7 bases are shared with TRBD1. After removal of 6 bases from V and 5 bases from J, the junction contained 7 bases not matched to a gene. The CDR3 length is 14 residues. In germline, CDR1 is WNHNN, CDR2 SYGVQD (reference sequence). The CDR3 sequence: CASRDRAYDQPQHF. CDR3 in DNA: TGCGCCAGCAGAGACAGGGCTTACGATCAGCCCCAGCATTTT.

CDR3: CASSLGQGTDTQYF. Written as DNA, the CDR3 is TGTGCCAGCAGCTTAGGACAGGGAACAGATACGCAGTATTTT. The J gene is TRBJ2-3, the V gene TRBV6-4; 8 bases map to TRBD1. After removal of 6 bases from V and 3 bases from J, the junction contained 5 bases not matched to a gene. The CDR3 consists of 14 residues. Germline V gives CDR1 MRHNA, CDR2 SNTAGT.

This clone has a single count. The chain carries TRBV27 and TRBJ1-4; D not certain. Germline loops: CDR1 MNHEY, CDR2 SMNVEV (reference sequence). CDR3 length: 15 residues. Between the trimmed V and J ends, which lost 6 bases and 0 bases, there was a span of 11 bases. The CDR3 reads CASRSYTTTNEKLFF. CDR3 nucleotides: TGTGCCAGCAGATCTTACACCACAACTAATGAAAAACTGTTTTTT.

The rearrangement uses TRBV18 and TRBJ1-1; D gene uncertain. The V gene's germline CDR1 is KGHSH and CDR2 LQKENI. CDR3 size: 14 residues. V was cut by 2 bases and J by 0 bases, with 7 bases left in between. CDR3 sequence: CASSPTRLNTEAFF. In nucleotides, the CDR3 is TGTGCCAGCTCACCAACTAGGCTGAACACTGAAGCTTTCTTT.

The chain has TRBV9 and TRBJ1-1; 9 nucleotides agree with TRBD1. Germline V gene sequence: CDR1 SGDLS, CDR2 YYNGEE. Germline trimming cut 0 bases from V and 2 bases from J; bases unmatched to any gene: 5. The CDR3 loop spans 16 amino acids. CDR3 region: CASSVGMTGGNTEAFF. The CDR3 nucleotides are TGTGCCAGCAGCGTAGGAATGACAGGGGGAAACACTGAAGCTTTCTTT.

Only a few counts were recorded for this clone. The chain carries TRBV7-9 and TRBJ2-4; D is perhaps TRBD2 (6 bases). Germline values: CDR1 SEHNR, CDR2 FQNEAQ (reference sequence). There are 17 residues in the CDR3. The ends were cut back, 4 bases at V and 1 base at J, with 17 bases in the middle. The CDR3 loop reads CASSSISSVTAKNIQYF. Here the CDR3 DNA reads TGTGCCAGCAGCTCCATATCTAGCGTGACGGCCAAAAACATTCAGTACTTC.

The rearrangement links TRBV6-5 to TRBJ2-7; 11 nucleotides line up with TRBD2. Trimming removed 6 bases from V and 7 bases from J; junction bases left unmatched: 2. The CDR3 is made up of 12 amino acids. The V gene's germline CDR1 is MNHEY and CDR2 SVGAGI. In DNA form, the CDR3 reads TGTGCCAGCAGCGGACTAGCGGGTGAGCAGTACTTC. Protein product: CASSGLAGEQYF.

The V and J genes are TRBV12-5 and TRBJ2-1; 7 nucleotides line up with TRBD1. Germline CDR1 is LGHNT and CDR2 is FRNRAP. The CDR3 is 16 residues long. Losses at the gene ends were 0 bases for V and 5 bases for J; bases not matched to a gene: 7. DNA for the CDR3: TGTGCTAGTGGTTTGGTACGAGCCGGGACAGACAATGAGCAGTTCTTC. Translating it yields CASGLVRAGTDNEQFF.

This clone has a handful of counts. The chain carries TRBV11-2 and TRBJ2-7; D is unresolved. Deletions cut 7 bases from V and 7 bases from J, with 11 bases between. The CDR3 length is 11 residues. Germline V gene sequence: CDR1 SGHAT, CDR2 FQNNGV. CDR3 nucleotides: TGTGCCAGCACCAACTCGAGGGAGCAGTACTTC. The encoded protein is CASTNSREQYF.

The chain joins TRBV18 to TRBJ2-5; no clear D. Germline assignment: CDR1 KGHSH and CDR2 LQKENI. The CDR3 has 11 residues. V lost 4 bases and J 3 bases, leaving 3 bases between the germline ends. CDR3: CASSLEETQYF. The CDR3 bases are TGTGCCAGCTCACTAGAAGAGACCCAGTACTTC. The variable domain in full, with the rest retrieved from reference TRBV18 and TRBJ2-5, is NAGVMQNPRHLVRRRGQEARLRCSPMKGHSHVYWYRQLPEEGLKFMVYLQKENIIDESGMPKERFSAEFPKEGPSILRIQQVVRGDSAAYFCASSLEETQYFGPGTRLLVL.